A selection of T cell receptor beta chains follows, all from one sample in a study of human versus mouse CDR3 diversity and MHC coevolution. Using immunoSEQ multiplex PCR, the repertoire was profiled, and TCRdb retains in-frame clones only, with some absent. The profile shows 55,000 to 65,000 clones, around 94% of them singletons. The specimen was naive CD4+ T cells from blood. The source of these receptors is a person between 55 and 69 years old in good health. CDR3s include the opening cysteine and the closing phenylalanine or tryptophan. A D gene is named only where the DNA matches it firmly. Clone size is not always given. Where it is, it says once, few, many or a class for expanded clones.

v_gene	abundance	j_gene	d_gene	CDR3aa	CDR3nt
TRBV29-1	NA	TRBJ2-1	TRBD2	CSSEDPGGNEQFF	TGCAGCTCCGAGGACCCGGGAGGCAATGAGCAGTTCTTC
TRBV7-8	NA	TRBJ2-7	TRBD2	CASSSKSPTSGMGFGYEQYF	TGTGCCAGCAGCTCAAAATCCCCTACTAGCGGGATGGGATTTGGTTACGAGCAGTACTTC
TRBV6-1	NA	TRBJ1-5	NA	CASSPRDRLWPQHF	TGTGCCAGCAGTCCCAGGGATCGATTATGGCCCCAGCATTTT
TRBV6-6	NA	TRBJ1-2	NA	CASSYGGGTHGYTF	TGTGCCAGCAGTTACGGCGGAGGCACGCACGGCTACACCTTC
TRBV6-5	NA	TRBJ1-1	NA	CASSYRQGTAFF	TGTGCCAGCAGTTACAGGCAGGGGACGGCTTTCTTT
TRBV9	once	TRBJ2-7	NA	CASSFSSSSYEQYF	TGTGCCAGCAGCTTCAGCTCTAGCTCCTACGAGCAGTACTTC
TRBV7-7	NA	TRBJ2-7	TRBD2	CASSLGGLAGAYEQYF	TGTGCCAGCAGCTTAGGTGGACTAGCGGGGGCCTACGAGCAGTACTTC
TRBV6-4	NA	TRBJ2-1	NA	CASSDWAGAHSEQFF	TGTGCCAGCAGTGACTGGGCAGGGGCCCACAGTGAGCAGTTCTTC
TRBV29-1	NA	TRBJ1-3	NA	CSGRIQGGNTIYF	TGCAGCGGACGCATACAGGGTGGAAACACCATATATTTT
TRBV7-2	NA	TRBJ1-5	NA	CASSLRSGNQPQHF	TGTGCCAGCAGCTTGAGGTCAGGCAATCAGCCCCAGCATTTT
TRBV9	NA	TRBJ2-3	TRBD2	CASSVSSGRASTDTQYF	TGTGCCAGCAGCGTTTCTAGCGGGAGGGCGAGCACAGATACGCAGTATTTT
TRBV7-9	NA	TRBJ2-1	TRBD2	CASSLLRGRGGNEQFF	TGTGCCAGCAGCCTCCTGCGCGGGAGGGGGGGCAATGAGCAGTTCTTC
TRBV7-9	NA	TRBJ2-5	TRBD1	CASSLLGGAGTQYF	TGTGCCAGCAGCTTACTAGGGGGCGCCGGGACCCAGTACTTC
TRBV29-1	NA	TRBJ1-1	NA	CSGWAETEAFF	TGCAGCGGGTGGGCCGAAACTGAAGCTTTCTTT
TRBV28	NA	TRBJ1-4	NA	CASSFQVGLRGKLFF	TGTGCCAGCAGTTTCCAGGTCGGTTTAAGGGGAAAACTGTTTTTT
TRBV2	NA	TRBJ2-5	TRBD2	CATHASGRSETQYF	TGTGCCACCCATGCTAGCGGGAGGTCAGAGACCCAGTACTTC
TRBV5-1	NA	TRBJ2-7	TRBD2	CASSLALGRASEQYF	TGCGCCAGCAGCTTGGCCCTAGGGAGGGCTAGCGAGCAGTACTTC
TRBV27	NA	TRBJ1-1	NA	CASSPLVIEGDTEAFF	TGTGCCAGCAGTCCACTCGTAATCGAGGGGGACACTGAAGCTTTCTTT
TRBV18	NA	TRBJ2-5	TRBD2	CASSPLAAETQYF	TGTGCCAGCTCACCGCTAGCGGCGGAGACCCAGTACTTC
TRBV18	NA	TRBJ2-3	TRBD1	CASSPQMRTGSSTDTQYF	TGTGCCAGCTCACCACAAATGAGGACAGGATCTAGCACAGATACGCAGTATTTT
TRBV2	NA	TRBJ2-3	NA	CASSASPGEVDTQYF	TGTGCCAGCAGTGCCTCCCCCGGGGAAGTAGATACGCAGTATTTT
TRBV10-3	NA	TRBJ1-2	TRBD1	CAISEGDRDIVYGYTF	TGTGCCATCAGTGAGGGGGACAGGGATATTGTTTATGGCTACACCTTC
TRBV20-1	NA	TRBJ1-4	NA	CSRQVDEKLFF	TGCAGCAGGCAGGTCGATGAAAAACTGTTTTTT
TRBV7-3	NA	TRBJ1-4	TRBD1	CASSPPGTGGEKLFF	TGTGCCAGCAGCCCCCCCGGGACAGGGGGTGAAAAACTGTTTTTT
TRBV2	NA	TRBJ1-2	TRBD1	CASSALNDRGQGYTF	TGTGCCAGCAGTGCCTTAAACGACAGGGGGCAGGGCTACACCTTC
TRBV19	NA	TRBJ1-4	NA	CASSTGVRFEKLFF	TGTGCCAGTAGTACGGGTGTTAGATTTGAAAAACTGTTTTTT
TRBV5-1	NA	TRBJ2-3	NA	CASGTLAEDTQYF	TGCGCCAGCGGCACCCTCGCGGAGGATACGCAGTATTTT
TRBV29-1	NA	TRBJ2-7	NA	CSVGRTGSSYEQYF	TGCAGCGTAGGCCGGACTGGGAGCTCCTACGAGCAGTACTTC
TRBV5-4	NA	TRBJ2-5	TRBD1	CASSLGQGERETQYF	TGTGCCAGCAGCTTGGGACAGGGGGAGAGAGAGACCCAGTACTTC
TRBV4-1	NA	TRBJ2-7	TRBD2	CASSQDSRTSVYEQYF	TGCGCCAGCAGCCAAGACTCGAGGACTAGCGTCTACGAGCAGTACTTC
TRBV29-1	NA	TRBJ2-7	NA	CSVLRGGSYEQYF	TGCAGCGTTTTAAGGGGGGGCTCCTACGAGCAGTACTTC
TRBV5-4	NA	TRBJ2-7	NA	CASSLAGEYEQYF	TGTGCCAGCAGCTTGGCGGGAGAATACGAGCAGTACTTC
TRBV2	NA	TRBJ2-1	TRBD2	CASVRLAGVDEQFF	TGTGCCAGCGTCCGACTAGCGGGAGTGGATGAGCAGTTCTTC
TRBV11-2	NA	TRBJ2-1	TRBD2	CASSLVAGASNEQFF	TGTGCCAGCAGCTTAGTAGCGGGAGCAAGCAATGAGCAGTTCTTC
TRBV5-6	few	TRBJ1-3	NA	CASSLRGLSSGNTIYF	TGTGCCAGCAGCTTGAGGGGTCTTAGCTCTGGAAACACCATATATTTT
TRBV25-1	NA	TRBJ1-1	NA	CASTPHREDTEAFF	TGTGCCAGCACTCCCCACCGGGAGGACACTGAAGCTTTCTTT
TRBV6-1	NA	TRBJ2-1	NA	CASRRSSSYNEQFF	TGTGCCAGCCGACGTAGCAGCTCCTACAATGAGCAGTTCTTC
TRBV9	NA	TRBJ2-7	TRBD1	CASSPAPGTGRLNEQYF	TGTGCCAGCAGCCCAGCTCCTGGGACAGGGCGTTTAAACGAGCAGTACTTC
TRBV5-1	NA	TRBJ1-1	TRBD1	CASSLVSGTGGYGAFF	TGCGCCAGCAGCTTGGTTTCTGGGACAGGGGGCTACGGAGCTTTCTTT
TRBV5-1	NA	TRBJ2-5	NA	CASSLAVNSPQETQYF	TGCGCCAGCAGCTTGGCCGTCAACAGCCCCCAAGAGACCCAGTACTTC
TRBV29-1	NA	TRBJ2-7	NA	CSVEDSGRSYEQYF	TGCAGCGTTGAGGACAGCGGCCGCTCCTACGAGCAGTACTTC
TRBV7-2	NA	TRBJ2-3	TRBD2	CASSPGLAGGVADTQYF	TGTGCCAGCAGCCCAGGACTAGCGGGAGGCGTCGCAGATACGCAGTATTTT
TRBV6-1	NA	TRBJ2-7	TRBD2	CASSSTSGSHEQYF	TGTGCCAGCAGTTCGACTAGCGGGAGTCACGAGCAGTACTTC
TRBV30	NA	TRBJ1-3	TRBD1	CAWSVRGGGNTIYF	TGTGCCTGGAGTGTTCGAGGGGGCGGAAACACCATATATTTT
TRBV10-3	few	TRBJ1-2	NA	CAISESDGSYGYTF	TGTGCCATCAGTGAGTCGGACGGGAGCTATGGCTACACCTTC
TRBV6-5	NA	TRBJ2-7	NA	CASSDRRIEYF	TGTGCCAGCAGTGACAGACGAATCGAGTACTTC
TRBV18	once	TRBJ2-3	NA	CASSPFLDFTDTQYF	TGTGCCAGCTCACCATTTTTGGACTTCACAGATACGCAGTATTTT
TRBV7-3	NA	TRBJ1-2	TRBD1	CASSLNGDRDYGYTF	TGTGCCAGCAGCTTAAATGGGGACAGGGACTATGGCTACACCTTC
TRBV7-9	few	TRBJ1-3	NA	CASSLQGYSGNTIYF	TGTGCCAGCAGCCTACAGGGTTACTCTGGAAACACCATATATTTT
TRBV7-2	NA	TRBJ2-3	TRBD2	CASSPSGRASDTQYF	TGTGCCAGCAGCCCAAGCGGGAGGGCCTCAGATACGCAGTATTTT